The following is a T cell receptor beta chain sequence with its context. Germline V CDR1 and CDR2: GTSNPN, SVGIG (reference sequence). This CDR3 region has 15 residues. Trimming took 4 bases from V and 12 from J; bases not matched to a gene: 17. The treatment: oral pan-JAK inhibitor, 5-10 mg twice daily. This specimen belongs to a study of CD8+ T cells in alopecia areata. Investigators isolated RNA and reverse transcribed it into cDNA to act as the sequencing template. The assay was immunoSEQ multiplex PCR, and TCRdb's table has in-frame clones only and misses some. The sample records 180,000 or so clones, nearly 60% being singletons.

Sequenced material: CD4+ T cells sorted from blood, taken at week 24, from a patient treated with tofacitinib. The chain links TRBV30 to TRBJ2-1; 8 bases fit TRBD2. This clonotype originated in a human donor with alopecia areata. CDR3 amino acids: CAWTFQSGLAGPQFF. The CDR3 DNA sequence: TGTGCCTGGACCTTCCAATCCGGTCTAGCGGGTCCGCAGTTCTTC.